Described below is a single TCR beta chain sequence and its context. Its cognate antigen is unknown. This sample is drawn from a study of beta chain features in type 1 diabetes. Regarding the study as a whole: Moderately but significantly shorter TCRB CDR3s were found in Type 1 diabetes patients in all four CD4+ subsets. A potential PCR bias toward shorter templates would be equal in patient and control samples. Insertion counts at VDJ junctions were lower in type 1 diabetes patients, who also showed more deletions there.

The germline CDR1 and CDR2 sequences are SNHLY and FYNNEI. Germline trimming cut 6 bases from V and 6 bases from J; bases unmatched to any gene: 5. The CDR3 sequence is 13 residues long. Expressed TCRB transcripts were sequenced because the isolated RNA had all been reverse transcribed beforehand. TCRdb's table, derived via immunoSEQ multiplex PCR, lists solely in-frame clones and lacks some. This table holds about 260,000 clones, around 22% found once. This sequence originates from a woman in her thirties with type 1 diabetes. The sample consisted of naive CD4+ T cells from blood. This sequence joins TRBV2 and TRBJ1-2; 9 positions agree with TRBD1. The CDR3 region has the DNA TGTGCCAGCAGACCGGGACAGGGCCATGGCTACACCTTC. Translation gives CASRPGQGHGYTF.